This T cell receptor beta chain derives from a study of Graves' ophthalmopathy and Graves' hyperthyroidism. Overall study findings and caveats: Between ophthalmopathy and stable hyperthyroidism, a 13-signature model drew a separation with 85% to 90% sensitivity and less than 83% specificity.

Germline V lookup: CDR1 MDHEN, CDR2 SYDVKM. The CDR3 is 12 amino acids. RNA transcripts were the template, and TCR beta CDR3 regions were amplified from them. First-round RT-PCR with HTBI primers preceded a second-round multiplex PCR. TCRdb itself ran the multiplex PCR reads through MiXCR, one entry per CDR3 protein. The data contain 400,000 to 450,000 distinct CDR3 sequences, approximately 21% of them singletons. In this sample, this clonotype turned up once. Antigen specificity is unknown. This may be a read error: a much more frequent sequence differs by one nucleotide. The J gene is TRBJ2-7, the V gene TRBV28, with a weak D call TRBD1 (6 bases). This sequence originates from a woman in her late teens or twenties with stable Graves' hyperthyroidism. The sequenced sample consisted of peripheral blood. CDR3 coding DNA: TGTGCCAGCTACCCCAGGGGTGGCGAGCTGTACTTC. This codes for CASYPRGGELYF.